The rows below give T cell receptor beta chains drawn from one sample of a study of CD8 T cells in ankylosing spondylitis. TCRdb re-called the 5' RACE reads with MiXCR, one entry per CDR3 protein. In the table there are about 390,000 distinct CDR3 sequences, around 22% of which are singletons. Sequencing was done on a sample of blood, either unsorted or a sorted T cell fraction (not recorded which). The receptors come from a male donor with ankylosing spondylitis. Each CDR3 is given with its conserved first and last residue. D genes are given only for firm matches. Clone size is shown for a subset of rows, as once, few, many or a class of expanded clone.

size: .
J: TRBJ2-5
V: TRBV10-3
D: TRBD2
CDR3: CAIQAGKRETQYF
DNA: TGTGCCATCCAAGCGGGGAAGCGGGAGACCCAGTACTTC

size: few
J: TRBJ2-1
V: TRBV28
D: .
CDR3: CASSPAKSYNEQFF
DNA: TGTGCCAGCAGTCCCGCCAAATCCTACAATGAGCAGTTCTTC

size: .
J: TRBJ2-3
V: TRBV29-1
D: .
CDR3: CSVLESVSTDTQYF
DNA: TGCAGCGTCCTGGAGAGCGTCAGCACAGATACGCAGTATTTT

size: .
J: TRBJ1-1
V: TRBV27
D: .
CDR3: CASSSDLRSTEAFF
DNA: TGTGCCAGCAGTTCGGATTTAAGAAGCACTGAAGCTTTCTTT

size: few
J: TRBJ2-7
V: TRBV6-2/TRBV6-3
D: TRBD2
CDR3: CASSRTTSGRLYEQYF
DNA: TGTGCCAGCAGCCGAACGACTAGCGGGAGACTGTACGAGCAGTACTTC

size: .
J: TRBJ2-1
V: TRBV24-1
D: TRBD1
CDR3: CATSRDSRNEQFF
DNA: TGTGCCACCAGCCGGGACAGCCGCAATGAGCAGTTCTTC

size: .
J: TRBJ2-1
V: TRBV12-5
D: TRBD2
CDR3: CASGLADQREGNNEQFF
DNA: TGTGCTAGTGGTTTGGCCGACCAGCGGGAGGGAAACAATGAGCAGTTCTTC

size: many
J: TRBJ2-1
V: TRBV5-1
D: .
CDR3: CASSIVASYNEQFF
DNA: TGCGCCAGCAGCATCGTCGCTTCCTACAATGAGCAGTTCTTC

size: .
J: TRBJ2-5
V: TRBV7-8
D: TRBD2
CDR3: CASSLNGGGPGETQYF
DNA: TGTGCCAGCAGCTTAAATGGGGGAGGGCCGGGAGAGACCCAGTACTTC

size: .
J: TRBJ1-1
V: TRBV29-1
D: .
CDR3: CSVVRFPEAFF
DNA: TGCAGCGTTGTTCGTTTCCCTGAAGCTTTCTTT

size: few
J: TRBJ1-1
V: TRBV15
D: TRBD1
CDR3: CATSRDRGRNTEAFF
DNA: TGTGCCACCAGCAGAGACAGGGGGCGAAACACTGAAGCTTTCTTT

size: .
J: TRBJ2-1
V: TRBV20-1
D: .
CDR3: CSASGGQGQFF
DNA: TGCAGTGCCAGCGGAGGTCAGGGGCAGTTCTTC

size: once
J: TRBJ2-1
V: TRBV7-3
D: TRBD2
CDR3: CASVGGNEQFF
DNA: TGTGCCAGTGTCGGGGGGAATGAGCAGTTCTTC

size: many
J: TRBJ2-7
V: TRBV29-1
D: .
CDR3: CSVGPGEEQYF
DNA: TGCAGCGTTGGCCCAGGGGAAGAGCAGTACTTC

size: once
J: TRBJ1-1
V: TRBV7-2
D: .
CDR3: CASSPPRVGAEAFF
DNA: TGTGCCAGCAGCCCTCCGAGGGTAGGGGCTGAAGCTTTCTTT

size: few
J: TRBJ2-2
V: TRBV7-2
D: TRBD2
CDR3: CASSLMTSGTWELFF
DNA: TGTGCCAGCAGCTTAATGACTAGCGGGACCTGGGAGCTGTTTTTT

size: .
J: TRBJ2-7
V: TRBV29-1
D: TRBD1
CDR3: CSVGRGPFEQYF
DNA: TGCAGCGTTGGCAGGGGGCCCTTCGAGCAGTACTTC

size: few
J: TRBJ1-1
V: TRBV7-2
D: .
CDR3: CASSSTGSSNTEAFF
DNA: TGTGCCAGCAGCTCTACAGGGAGTTCGAACACTGAAGCTTTCTTT

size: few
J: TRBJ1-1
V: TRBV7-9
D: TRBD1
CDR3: CASSYSTGTTEAFF
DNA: TGTGCCAGCAGCTACTCGACAGGGACTACTGAAGCTTTCTTT

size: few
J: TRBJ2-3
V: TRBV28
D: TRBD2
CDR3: CATRSGRATDTQYF
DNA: TGTGCCACCCGTAGCGGGAGGGCCACAGATACGCAGTATTTT

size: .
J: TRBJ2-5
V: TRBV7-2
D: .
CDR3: CASSLVGQGGLQETQYF
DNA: TGTGCCAGCAGCTTAGTGGGGCAGGGGGGACTCCAAGAGACCCAGTACTTC

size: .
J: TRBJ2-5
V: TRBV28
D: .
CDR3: CASSLPTGYETQYF
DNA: TGTGCCAGCAGTTTACCAACAGGGTACGAGACCCAGTACTTC

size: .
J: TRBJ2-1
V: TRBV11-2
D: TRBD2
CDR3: CASSITSGRAYNEQFF
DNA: TGTGCCAGCAGCATCACTAGCGGGAGGGCGTACAATGAGCAGTTCTTC

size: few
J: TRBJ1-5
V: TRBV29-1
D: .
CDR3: CSVADSNQPQHF
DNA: TGCAGCGTCGCCGACAGCAATCAGCCCCAGCATTTT

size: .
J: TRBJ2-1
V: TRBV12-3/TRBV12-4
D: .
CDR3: CASLDNYNEQFF
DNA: TGTGCCAGTTTGGACAATTACAATGAGCAGTTCTTC

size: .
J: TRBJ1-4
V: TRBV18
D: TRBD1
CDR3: CASSLWGQGNEKLFF
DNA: TGTGCCAGCTCCCTGTGGGGACAGGGGAATGAAAAACTGTTTTTT

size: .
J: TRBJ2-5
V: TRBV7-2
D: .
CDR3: CASLLWVQETQYF
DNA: TGTGCCAGCCTCCTTTGGGTTCAAGAGACCCAGTACTTC

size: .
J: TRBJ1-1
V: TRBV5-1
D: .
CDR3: CASSWGPQGEGTEAFF
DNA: TGCGCCAGCAGCTGGGGGCCACAGGGAGAGGGCACTGAAGCTTTCTTT

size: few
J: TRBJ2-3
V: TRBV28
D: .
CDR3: CASRPNAKDTQYF
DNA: TGTGCCAGCAGACCCAACGCGAAAGATACGCAGTATTTT

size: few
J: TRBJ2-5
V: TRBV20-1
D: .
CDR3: CSARASTSTRETQYF
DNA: TGCAGTGCTAGAGCATCGACTTCTACTAGGGAGACCCAGTACTTC

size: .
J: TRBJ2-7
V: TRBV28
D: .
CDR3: CASTPGATSSYEQYF
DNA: TGTGCCAGCACCCCTGGAGCTACAAGCTCCTACGAGCAGTACTTC

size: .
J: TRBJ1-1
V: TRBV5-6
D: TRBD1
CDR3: CASSSRTGVGNTEAFF
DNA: TGTGCCAGCAGCTCGCGGACAGGGGTAGGGAACACTGAAGCTTTCTTT

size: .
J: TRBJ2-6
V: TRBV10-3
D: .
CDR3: CAITPDSAGANVLTF
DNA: TGTGCCATCACCCCGGACAGTGCTGGGGCCAACGTCCTGACTTTC

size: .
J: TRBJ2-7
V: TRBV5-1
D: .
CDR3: CASSLAQQYEQYF
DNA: TGCGCCAGCAGCTTGGCCCAACAGTACGAGCAGTACTTC

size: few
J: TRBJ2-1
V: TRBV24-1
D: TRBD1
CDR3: CATSDPGTGGRDEQFF
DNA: TGTGCCACCAGTGATCCCGGGACAGGGGGCCGCGATGAGCAGTTCTTC

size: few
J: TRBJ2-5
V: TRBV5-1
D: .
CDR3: CASSAQAQETQYF
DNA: TGCGCCAGCAGCGCACAGGCCCAAGAGACCCAGTACTTC

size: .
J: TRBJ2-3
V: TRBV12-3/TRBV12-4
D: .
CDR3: CASSSFGFSTDTQYF
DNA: TGTGCCAGCAGCTCATTCGGGTTCAGCACAGATACGCAGTATTTT

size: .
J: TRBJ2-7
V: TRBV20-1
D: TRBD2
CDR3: CSASTSGGVREQYF
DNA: TGCAGTGCTAGCACTAGCGGGGGTGTACGGGAGCAGTACTTC

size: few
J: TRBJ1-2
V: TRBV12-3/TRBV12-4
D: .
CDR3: CASSYRDNYGYTF
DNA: TGTGCCAGCAGTTACAGGGACAACTATGGCTACACCTTC

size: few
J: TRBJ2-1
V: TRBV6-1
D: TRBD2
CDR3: CASRNLAGASYNEQFF
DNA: TGTGCCAGCAGGAACCTAGCGGGAGCTTCCTACAATGAGCAGTTCTTC

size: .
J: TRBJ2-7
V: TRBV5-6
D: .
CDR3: CASSYPSRGTYEQYF
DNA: TGTGCCAGCAGCTACCCCTCGAGAGGGACGTACGAGCAGTACTTC

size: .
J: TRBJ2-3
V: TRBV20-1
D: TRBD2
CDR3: CSARAGTSGTDTQYF
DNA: TGCAGTGCTAGGGCCGGGACTAGCGGCACAGATACGCAGTATTTT

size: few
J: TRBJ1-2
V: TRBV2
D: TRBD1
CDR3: CASGVSTGVYGYTF
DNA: TGTGCCAGCGGAGTATCGACAGGGGTCTATGGCTACACCTTC

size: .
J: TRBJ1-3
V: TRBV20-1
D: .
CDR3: CSARDGAGGRNTIYF
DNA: TGCAGTGCTAGAGATGGAGCGGGGGGTCGGAACACCATATATTTT

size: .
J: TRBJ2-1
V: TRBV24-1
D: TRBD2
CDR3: CATTHGRREGSYNEQFF
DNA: TGTGCCACCACCCACGGCCGGCGGGAGGGATCCTACAATGAGCAGTTCTTC

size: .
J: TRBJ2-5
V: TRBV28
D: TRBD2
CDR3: CASGEGYQETQYF
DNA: TGTGCCAGCGGGGAGGGATACCAAGAGACCCAGTACTTC

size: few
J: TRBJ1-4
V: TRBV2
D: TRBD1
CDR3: CASSRDRDDEKLFF
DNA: TGTGCCAGCAGTCGTGACAGGGATGATGAAAAACTGTTTTTT

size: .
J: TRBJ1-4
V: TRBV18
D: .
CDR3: CASSPLKPLNEKLFF
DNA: TGTGCCAGCTCACCATTGAAACCGCTTAATGAAAAACTGTTTTTT

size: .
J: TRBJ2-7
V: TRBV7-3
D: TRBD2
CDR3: CASSLTGLTNYEQYF
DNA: TGTGCCAGCAGCTTAACGGGACTAACCAACTACGAGCAGTACTTC

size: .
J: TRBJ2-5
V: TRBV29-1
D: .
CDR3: CSGVGMETQYF
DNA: TGCAGCGGGGTCGGGATGGAGACCCAGTACTTC

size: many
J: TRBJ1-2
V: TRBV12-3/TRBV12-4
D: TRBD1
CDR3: CASSRGQGGGYTF
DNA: TGTGCCAGCAGTCGCGGACAGGGGGGTGGCTACACCTTC

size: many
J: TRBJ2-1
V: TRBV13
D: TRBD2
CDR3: CASSLGAGGRTYNEQFF
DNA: TGTGCCAGCAGCTTAGGGGCGGGAGGGCGAACCTACAATGAGCAGTTCTTC

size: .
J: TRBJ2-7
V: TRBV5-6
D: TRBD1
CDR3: CASSQSTGSEQYF
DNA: TGTGCCAGCAGCCAATCGACAGGGTCCGAGCAGTACTTC

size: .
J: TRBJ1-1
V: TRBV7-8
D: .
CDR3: CASSLSAARTEAFF
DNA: TGTGCCAGCAGCTTATCAGCAGCGCGCACTGAAGCTTTCTTT